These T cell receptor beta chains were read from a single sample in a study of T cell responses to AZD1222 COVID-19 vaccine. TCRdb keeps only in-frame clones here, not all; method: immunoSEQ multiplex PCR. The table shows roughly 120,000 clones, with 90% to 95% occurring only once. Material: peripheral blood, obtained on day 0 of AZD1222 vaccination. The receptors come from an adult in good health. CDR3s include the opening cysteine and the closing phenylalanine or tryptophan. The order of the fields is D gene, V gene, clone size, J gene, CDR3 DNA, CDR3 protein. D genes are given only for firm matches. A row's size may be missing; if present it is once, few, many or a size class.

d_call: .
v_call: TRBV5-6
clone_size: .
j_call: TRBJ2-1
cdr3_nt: TGTGCCAGCAGCCTTGACAGTTTTGAGCAGTTCTTC
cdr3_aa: CASSLDSFEQFF

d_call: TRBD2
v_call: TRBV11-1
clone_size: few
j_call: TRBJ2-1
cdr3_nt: TGTGCCAGCAGCCCCTCCCAGCGGGGGGGCGACAATGAGCAGTTCTTC
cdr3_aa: CASSPSQRGGDNEQFF

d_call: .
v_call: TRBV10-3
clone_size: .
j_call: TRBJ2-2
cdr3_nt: TGTGCCATCAGCCGGGCCGGGGAGCTGTTTTTT
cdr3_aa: CAISRAGELFF

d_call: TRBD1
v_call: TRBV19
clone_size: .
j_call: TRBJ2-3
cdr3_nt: TGTGCCAGTAGTGGGGGACAGACATCGCTCTCTAGCACAGATACGCAGTATTTT
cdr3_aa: CASSGGQTSLSSTDTQYF

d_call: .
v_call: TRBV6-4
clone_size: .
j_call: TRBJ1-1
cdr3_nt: TGTGCCAGCAAGCAACAGTCTACCACTGAAGCTTTCTTT
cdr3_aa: CASKQQSTTEAFF

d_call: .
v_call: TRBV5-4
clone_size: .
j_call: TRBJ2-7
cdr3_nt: TGTGCCAGCAGCTACAAGACTTCACTCTACGAGCAGTACTTC
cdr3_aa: CASSYKTSLYEQYF

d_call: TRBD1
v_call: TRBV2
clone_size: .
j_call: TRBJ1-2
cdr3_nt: TGTGCCAGCAGTGAATGGACAGGGGGCGGTGGCTACACCTTC
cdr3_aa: CASSEWTGGGGYTF

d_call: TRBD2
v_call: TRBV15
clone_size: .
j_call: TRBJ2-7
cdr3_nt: TGTGCCACCAGCAGAGATGTGGGAGGGTATGTCTTCGAGCAGTACTTC
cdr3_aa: CATSRDVGGYVFEQYF

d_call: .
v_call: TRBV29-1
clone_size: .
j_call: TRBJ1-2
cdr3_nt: TGCAGCGTTCCTGGGGTTGGCTATGGCTACACCTTC
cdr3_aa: CSVPGVGYGYTF

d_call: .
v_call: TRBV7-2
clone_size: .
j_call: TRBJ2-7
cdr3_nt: TGTGCCAGCAGCCTGAACAGGGACTACGAGCAGTACTTC
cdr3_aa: CASSLNRDYEQYF

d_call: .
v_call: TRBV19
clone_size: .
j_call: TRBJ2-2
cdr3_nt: TGTGCCAGTAGTATAAGAGGGGCCGGAGTGGAGCTGTTTTTT
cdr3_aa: CASSIRGAGVELFF

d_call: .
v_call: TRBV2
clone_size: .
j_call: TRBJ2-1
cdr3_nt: TGTGCCAGCAGTGAGATTCAAGGCAACCTCTACAATGAGCAGTTCTTC
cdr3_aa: CASSEIQGNLYNEQFF

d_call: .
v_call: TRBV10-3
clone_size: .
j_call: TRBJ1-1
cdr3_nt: TGTGCCATCAGTGAGTCAACTGAAGCTTTCTTT
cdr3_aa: CAISESTEAFF

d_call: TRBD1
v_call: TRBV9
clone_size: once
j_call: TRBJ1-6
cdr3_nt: TGTGCCAGCAGCGCCTCCGGACAGGGCGGCTCACCCCTCCACTTT
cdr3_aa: CASSASGQGGSPLHF

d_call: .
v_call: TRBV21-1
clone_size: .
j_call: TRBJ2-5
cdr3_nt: TGTGCCAGCAGCCTCGGGCTTGGGACCCAGTACTTC
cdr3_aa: CASSLGLGTQYF

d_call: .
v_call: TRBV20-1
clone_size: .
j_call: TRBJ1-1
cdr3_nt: TGCAGTGCTAGGTGGAGGGCTGAAGCTTTCTTT
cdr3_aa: CSARWRAEAFF

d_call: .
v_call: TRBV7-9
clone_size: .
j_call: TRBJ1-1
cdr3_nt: TGTGCCAGCAGATCCAGTCAGCCCACTGAAGCTTTCTTT
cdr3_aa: CASRSSQPTEAFF

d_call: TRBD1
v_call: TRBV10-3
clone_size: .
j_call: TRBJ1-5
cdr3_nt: TGTGCCATCAGTTCTGGACAGGGCGGCAATCAGCCCCAGCATTTT
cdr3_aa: CAISSGQGGNQPQHF

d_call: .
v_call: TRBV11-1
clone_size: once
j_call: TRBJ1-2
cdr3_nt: TGTGCCAGCAGCTTAGGAGGTTTTTTGGGCTACACCTTC
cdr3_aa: CASSLGGFLGYTF

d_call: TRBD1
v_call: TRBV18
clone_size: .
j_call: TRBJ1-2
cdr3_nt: TGTGCCAGCTCACCACCCCCAAGGACAGGGGATCACTATGGCTACACCTTC
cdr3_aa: CASSPPPRTGDHYGYTF

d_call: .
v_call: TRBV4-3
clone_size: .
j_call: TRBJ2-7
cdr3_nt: TGCGCCAGCAGCCAAGTACTGGGAGGTGGCGGGACCTACGAGCAGTACTTC
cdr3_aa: CASSQVLGGGGTYEQYF

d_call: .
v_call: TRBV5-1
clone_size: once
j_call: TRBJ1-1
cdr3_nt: TGCGCCAGCGCAACCCAGGGTGACACTGAAGCTTTCTTT
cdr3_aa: CASATQGDTEAFF

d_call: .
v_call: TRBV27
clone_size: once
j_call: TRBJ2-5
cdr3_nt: TGTGCCAGCAGACCGCGAGGCGGTTACCAGACCCAGTACTTC
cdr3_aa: CASRPRGGYQTQYF

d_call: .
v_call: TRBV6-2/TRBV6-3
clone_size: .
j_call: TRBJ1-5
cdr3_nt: TGTGCCAGCAGATACGACGAAAGCCAGCCCCAGCATTTT
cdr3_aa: CASRYDESQPQHF

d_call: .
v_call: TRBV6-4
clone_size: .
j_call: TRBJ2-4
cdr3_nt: TGTGCCAGCAGTGTTCCCATCCGGGGATTCAAAAACATTCAGTACTTC
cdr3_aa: CASSVPIRGFKNIQYF

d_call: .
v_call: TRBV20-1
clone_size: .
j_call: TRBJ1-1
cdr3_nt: TGCAGTGCTAGGGAGGGCGTTGAAGCTTTCTTT
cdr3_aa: CSAREGVEAFF

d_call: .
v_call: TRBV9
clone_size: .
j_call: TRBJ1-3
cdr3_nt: TGTGCCAGCAGCCTCGAGGGAGGGTTAGGAAACACCATATATTTT
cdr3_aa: CASSLEGGLGNTIYF

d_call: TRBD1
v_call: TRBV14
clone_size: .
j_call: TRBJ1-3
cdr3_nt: TGTGCCAGCAGCCACGGGACAGGGTCTGGAAACACCATATATTTT
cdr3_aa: CASSHGTGSGNTIYF